The clone carrying this T cell receptor (beta chain) came up a few times. The target antigen is unknown. The sample is drawn from a study of T-cell reconstitution after alpha-beta-depleted transplantation in children. CDR1 is MDHEN and CDR2 is SYDVKM in the germline V gene. The CDR3 totals 12 residues. V was trimmed by 8 bases and J by 5 bases, leaving 10 bases between them. The authors prepared the TCRbeta library with unique molecular identifiers. Each CDR3 protein is one row after TCRdb ran MiXCR on the PCR reads. The table records under 60,000 distinct CDR3 sequences, more than 5% of them present only once. Study-level results: Surviving recipient T cells and thymic progenitors accounted for the high day-60 TCRbeta diversity observed in some patients. At around two months after transplant, the alpha-beta T cells were reportedly derived from several hundred expanded clones that came from non-depleted graft cells. T-cell counts and diversity were attributed mostly to newly produced T cells one year after transplant.

Material: PBMCs, mostly from graft donor cells, obtained 60 days after TCRalphabeta/CD19-depleted stem cell transplant. V is TRBV28 and J is TRBJ1-5, with D unclear. The receptor's source is a female patient aged 2-9 years who had a stem cell transplant for aplastic anemia, so the T cells may come from the graft donor. The chain's CDR3 is CASQQAHQPQHF. In DNA form, the CDR3 reads TGTGCCAGCCAGCAGGCTCATCAGCCCCAGCATTTT. Full variable domain (remainder filled in from reference TRBV28 and TRBJ1-5): DVKVTQSSRYLVKRTGEKVFLECVQDMDHENMFWYRQDPGLGLRLIYFSYDVKMKEKGDIPEGYSVSREKKERFSLILESASTNQTSMYLCASQQAHQPQHFGDGTRLSIL.